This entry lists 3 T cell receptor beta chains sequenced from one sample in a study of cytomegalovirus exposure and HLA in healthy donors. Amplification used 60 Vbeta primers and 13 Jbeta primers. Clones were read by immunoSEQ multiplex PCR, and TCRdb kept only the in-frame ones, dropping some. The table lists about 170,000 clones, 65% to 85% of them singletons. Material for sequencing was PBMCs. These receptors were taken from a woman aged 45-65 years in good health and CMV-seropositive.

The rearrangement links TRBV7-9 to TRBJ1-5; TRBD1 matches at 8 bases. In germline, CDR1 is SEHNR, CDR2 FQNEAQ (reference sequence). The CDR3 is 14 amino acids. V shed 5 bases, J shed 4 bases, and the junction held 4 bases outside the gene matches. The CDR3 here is CASSQTGENQPQHF. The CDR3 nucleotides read TGTGCCAGCAGCCAGACAGGGGAAAATCAGCCCCAGCATTTT.

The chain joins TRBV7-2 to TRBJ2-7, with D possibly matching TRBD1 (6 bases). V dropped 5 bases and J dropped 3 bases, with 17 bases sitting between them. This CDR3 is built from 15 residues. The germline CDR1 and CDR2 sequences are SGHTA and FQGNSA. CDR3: CASSLWGQTLYEQYF. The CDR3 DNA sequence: TGTGCCAGCAGCCTCTGGGGACAAACACTCTACGAGCAGTACTTC.

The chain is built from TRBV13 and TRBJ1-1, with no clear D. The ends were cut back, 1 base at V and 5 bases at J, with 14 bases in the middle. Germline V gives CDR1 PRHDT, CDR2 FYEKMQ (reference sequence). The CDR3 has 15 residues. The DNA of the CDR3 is TGTGCCAGCAGCTTAGCGGTACGAAGGCGGACTGAAGCTTTCTTT. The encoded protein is CASSLAVRRRTEAFF.